Listed here are 10 T cell receptor beta chains from one sample, sequenced in a study of T cells after yellow fever vaccination. TCRdb reprocessed the 5' RACE reads with MiXCR, giving one entry per CDR3 protein. The table records more than 35,000 distinct CDR3 sequences, roughly 7.1% of them present only once. This sample comprised CD8+ T cells not binding an NS4B(214-222) dextramer, sorted from PBMCs, obtained 45 days after the yellow fever booster vaccination. The receptors here all came from a man aged 25-45 years who received the YFV17D yellow fever vaccine.

Only a few counts were recorded for this clonotype. The chain uses TRBV29-1 and TRBJ2-2; D call uncertain. V lost 7 bases and J lost 5, with 14 bases in between. The germline V gene encodes CDR1 SQVTM and CDR2 ANQGSEA. The CDR3 has 13 residues. The CDR3 DNA sequence: TGCAGCGCACCGACTCCCAGGACCGGGGAGCTGTTTTTT. This sequence encodes CSAPTPRTGELFF.

The rearrangement links TRBV12-5 to TRBJ2-3, with 7 bases matching TRBD2. With 4 bases clipped from V and 2 bases from J, the junction kept 3 bases outside the gene matches. Germline-derived CDR1 and CDR2 are LGHNT and FRNRAP. The CDR3 loop spans 14 amino acids. Here the CDR3 DNA reads TGTGCTAGTGGTTCAAGGGACTACACAGATACGCAGTATTTT. Translation gives CASGSRDYTDTQYF.

This clonotype was detected many times. The chain carries TRBV7-2 and TRBJ2-1, with 12 bases aligning to TRBD2. The V gene end was trimmed by 5 bases and the J gene end by 9 bases; junction bases not matched to a gene: 11. The length of the CDR3 is 16 residues. CDR1 and CDR2 (germline): SGHTA, FQGNSA. CDR3 nucleotides: TGTGCCAGCAGCCCCGAAAGACTAGCGGGAGTGGTTGAGCAGTTCTTC. Translated: CASSPERLAGVVEQFF. Complete variable domain (other parts from reference TRBV7-2 and TRBJ2-1): GAGVSQSPSNKVTEKGKDVELRCDPISGHTALYWYRQSLGQGLEFLIYFQGNSAPDKSGLPSDRFSAERTGGSVSTLTIQRTQQEDSAVYLCASSPERLAGVVEQFFGPGTRLTVL.

The table lists this clonotype with many counts. The V gene is TRBV12-3 or TRBV12-4, the J gene TRBJ2-3, with D hard to call. CDR3 length: 11 residues. Trimming shortened V by 10 bases and J by 6 bases, and 11 bases separated the two germline ends. The CDR3 nucleotides are TGTGCCATTCACGCCCCGGATACGCAGTATTTT. The encoded protein is CAIHAPDTQYF.

Many counts were recorded for this clonotype. This chain uses TRBV20-1 with TRBJ2-1; 7 bases are a match to TRBD1. The ends lost 5 bases at V and 7 bases at J; junction bases unmatched: 11. The CDR3 covers 14 residues. Germline lookup yields CDR1 DFQATT and CDR2 SNEGSKA (reference sequence). The CDR3 region is CSAGRGFEGNEQFF. For the CDR3, the DNA is TGCAGTGCTGGCAGGGGGTTTGAGGGGAATGAGCAGTTCTTC.

The sample holds many counts of this clonotype. The genes are TRBV4-3 and TRBJ2-1; 10 bases match TRBD2. The CDR3 spans 17 residues. CDR1 LGHNA and CDR2 YSLEER come from the germline V gene. V dropped 1 base and J dropped 8; count of bases not matched to a gene: 11. The CDR3 nucleotides read TGCGCCAGCAGCCAAGTGGGCTCTAGCGGGAGTAAGGATGAGCAGTTCTTC. Its translation: CASSQVGSSGSKDEQFF.

This clonotype has ten or more counts. The J gene is TRBJ2-3, the V gene TRBV27; D is uncertain. Deletions cut 3 bases from V and 2 bases from J, with 9 bases between. The CDR3 is 14 amino acids. In germline, CDR1 is MNHEY, CDR2 SMNVEV (reference sequence). DNA for the CDR3: TGTGCCAGCAGTTTCCAGCATATCACAGATACGCAGTATTTT. Its translation: CASSFQHITDTQYF.

This clonotype came up a few times. The chain uses TRBV7-6 and TRBJ2-7; D is uncertain. CDR3 length: 15 residues. Germline CDR1 and CDR2: SGHVS and FNYEAQ. V was shortened by 4 bases and J by 6 bases, with 19 bases between the two germline ends. DNA for the CDR3: TGTGCCAGCAGCTCGGCCCCTGGGGTGCGAGCCGAGCAGTACTTC. Translation: CASSSAPGVRAEQYF.

This clonotype has only one observation. This may come from a read error, since a much larger clone is one base off. The rearrangement links TRBV4-1 to TRBJ2-3, with a possible D match to TRBD2 (6 bases). The length of the CDR3 is 14 residues. Germline CDR1 reads MGHRA; CDR2 reads YSYEKL. Trimming removed 3 bases from V and 2 bases from J, with 9 bases in between. The CDR3 coding sequence is TGCGCCAGCAGCCATCGCGGGAACACAGATACGCAGTATTTT. Amino acids: CASSHRGNTDTQYF.

This clonotype was observed at least ten times. The chain carries TRBV11-2 and TRBJ2-7; TRBD2 aligns across 10 bases. Germline CDR1 and CDR2: SGHAT and FQNNGV. The CDR3 contains 14 residues. Trimming removed 5 bases from V and 5 bases from J; junction bases left unmatched: 6. For the CDR3, the DNA is TGTGCCAGCAGCCCTAGCGGGAGAGGCCACGAGCAGTACTTC. It specifies CASSPSGRGHEQYF.